This TCR beta chain was identified during a study of human T cells and chemical hapten exposure. Extraction of total RNA was performed on unfractionated whole blood. As the library was built, unique molecular identifiers were attached to individual cDNA molecules. Each CDR3 protein gets one entry after TCRdb re-called the 5' RACE reads with MiXCR. This table has around 80,000 distinct CDR3 sequences, 15% to 20% appearing once. Germline-derived CDR1 and CDR2 are MRHNA and SNTAGT. Deletions cut 2 bases from V and 3 bases from J, with 7 bases between. The CDR3 consists of 14 residues. The rearrangement links TRBV6-4 to TRBJ2-2, with a possible D match to TRBD1 (6 bases). This receptor was identified in a female donor in good health. The CDR3 coding sequence is TGTGCCAGCAGTGACGGGACACACACCGGGGAGCTGTTTTTT. Translating it yields CASSDGTHTGELFF.